Each of the 27 T cell receptor beta chains below was sequenced from the same sample in a study of control samples from healthy donors and cancer patients. This table comes from immunoSEQ multiplex PCR, and its TCRdb copy is limited to in-frame clones, with some not included. Of about 84,000 clones detected, roughly 91% appear once; the ten largest clones hold around 16%. Sequencing used blood. The source of these receptors is a man in his thirties or forties in good health.

V is TRBV9 and J is TRBJ2-7; 7 bases agree with TRBD1. Germline V CDR1 and CDR2: SGDLS, YYNGEE. Trimming cost V 4 bases and J 1 base; bases outside gene matches: 2. The CDR3 consists of 13 residues. The CDR3, as DNA: TGTGCCAGCAGCAAGGGACAGTCCTACGAGCAGTACTTC. It specifies CASSKGQSYEQYF.

This chain links TRBV19 with TRBJ2-6, with a weak D call TRBD1 (5 bases). This CDR3 comprises 14 residues. Germline CDR1 and CDR2: LNHDA and SQIVND (reference sequence). V was trimmed by 5 bases and J by 2 bases, leaving 7 bases between them. The CDR3 reads CASSPRAGANVLTF. The CDR3 DNA reads as TGTGCCAGTAGTCCCAGGGCTGGGGCCAACGTCCTGACTTTC.

V usage is TRBV5-6 and J usage is TRBJ1-3; D is unresolved. V lost 5 bases to trimming and J lost 0 bases, with 9 bases between them. Germline-derived CDR1 and CDR2 are SGHDT and YYEEEE. The CDR3 sequence is 14 residues long. The chain's CDR3 is CASSWPNSGNTIYF. The DNA for the CDR3 is TGTGCCAGCAGTTGGCCAAACTCTGGAAACACCATATATTTT. The complete variable domain, with remaining parts taken from reference TRBV5-6 and TRBJ1-3, reads DAGVTQSPTHLIKTRGQQVTLRCSPKSGHDTVSWYQQALGQGPQFIFQYYEEEERQRGNFPDRFSGHQFPNYSSELNVNALLLGDSALYLCASSWPNSGNTIYFGEGSWLTVV.

The V and J genes are TRBV19 and TRBJ2-1, with D possibly matching TRBD1 (6 bases). Trimming shortened V by 6 bases and J by 0 bases, and 15 bases separated the two germline ends. Germline CDR1 reads LNHDA; CDR2 reads SQIVND (reference sequence). This CDR3 contains 16 residues. The chain's CDR3 is CASRSPQGSSYNEQFF. CDR3 coding DNA: TGTGCCAGTAGGTCCCCCCAGGGGAGCTCCTACAATGAGCAGTTCTTC.

The chain employs TRBV4-3 and TRBJ1-4; D remains unclear. The CDR3 has 11 residues. V gave up 8 bases and J gave up 7 bases, with 8 bases separating them. Germline lookup yields CDR1 LGHNA and CDR2 YSLEER. CDR3 DNA sequence: TGCGCCAGCGGACTGGGTGAAAAACTGTTTTTT. Residues: CASGLGEKLFF.

The chain links TRBV19 to TRBJ1-1; D gene ambiguous. The CDR3 has 12 amino acids. Trimming shortened V by 5 bases and J by 8 bases, and 12 bases separated the two germline ends. CDR1 is LNHDA and CDR2 is SQIVND in the germline V gene (reference sequence). The CDR3 nucleotides are TGTGCCAGTAGTTGGGGTGGAGGCGAAGCTTTCTTT. This translates into CASSWGGGEAFF.

The rearrangement links TRBV9 to TRBJ1-1; no definite D call. Per the germline V gene, CDR1 is SGDLS and CDR2 is YYNGEE. The V and J ends lost 4 bases and 9 bases respectively, with 19 bases between them. The CDR3 is 14 residues long. CDR3 DNA sequence: TGTGCCAGCAGCCCCGGGAGAAGGTCCAACCAAGCTTTCTTT. Protein product: CASSPGRRSNQAFF.

The chain combines TRBV27 with TRBJ1-1, with TRBD1 as a possible D gene (6 bases). CDR3 length: 15 amino acids. The V end lost 2 bases, the J end lost 4 bases, and 14 bases lay between the germline ends. CDR1 and CDR2 (germline): MNHEY, SMNVEV (reference sequence). The CDR3 protein is CASSLVGGRSTEAFF. Here the CDR3 DNA reads TGTGCCAGCAGTTTAGTGGGGGGGCGCAGCACTGAAGCTTTCTTT.

The V gene is TRBV6-2 or TRBV6-3, the J gene TRBJ1-2; TRBD1 aligns across 9 bases. V lost 5 bases to trimming and J lost 5 bases; unmatched junction nucleotides: 9. CDR1 is MNHEY and CDR2 is SVGEGT in the germline V gene. The CDR3 is made up of 15 amino acids. The CDR3 region has the DNA TGTGCCAGCAGTAATCCGGGACAGGGTGTGTATGGCTACACCTTC. Residues: CASSNPGQGVYGYTF.

The J gene is TRBJ1-1, the V gene TRBV6-5; TRBD1 matches at 8 bases. Germline loops: CDR1 MNHEY, CDR2 SVGAGI. The V gene end was trimmed by 2 bases and the J gene end by 4 bases; junction bases not matched to a gene: 6. The length of the CDR3 is 15 residues. The CDR3 protein is CASSYPGQGSTEAFF. The DNA of the CDR3 is TGTGCCAGCAGTTACCCCGGACAGGGTTCCACTGAAGCTTTCTTT.

This clone was detected once. The V gene is TRBV5-6, the J gene TRBJ2-5; D is undetermined. This CDR3 has 13 amino acids. CDR1 SGHDT and CDR2 YYEEEE come from the germline V gene. The V end lost 0 bases, the J end lost 3 bases, and 6 bases lay between the germline ends. The CDR3 loop is CASSLEVEETQYF. The CDR3 DNA follows: TGTGCCAGCAGCTTGGAGGTCGAAGAGACCCAGTACTTC.

The V gene is TRBV30, the J gene TRBJ1-3; D gene unclear. The CDR3 contains 14 residues. CDR1 is GTSNPN, CDR2 SVGIG, per germline (reference sequence). Deletions cut 2 bases from V and 0 bases from J, with 8 bases between. The CDR3 sequence: CAWSRQNSGNTIYF. DNA of the CDR3: TGTGCCTGGAGTCGTCAGAACTCTGGAAACACCATATATTTT.

The V and J genes are TRBV3-1 (or the pseudogene TRBV3-2) and TRBJ2-2; a weak D match, TRBD2 (8 bases). Trimming left V 6 bases short and J 5 bases short, with 16 bases between. The CDR3 sequence is 15 residues long. Germline values: CDR1 LGHDT, CDR2 YNNKEL (reference sequence). The CDR3 reads CASSRGPGGTGELFF. CDR3 DNA sequence: TGTGCCAGCAGTAGGGGGCCGGGGGGGACCGGGGAGCTGTTTTTT.

The rearrangement joins TRBV15 to TRBJ1-6; 7 bases match TRBD1. V was clipped by 3 bases and J by 8 bases; unmatched bases: 7. Germline values: CDR1 LNHNV, CDR2 YYDKDF (reference sequence). The CDR3 length is 15 residues. The CDR3 nucleotides read TGTGCCACCAGCAGGGTTGACAGGGACTATTCACCCCTCCACTTT. Its protein product is CATSRVDRDYSPLHF.

The table lists this clone with a count of one. The chain links TRBV10-3 to TRBJ2-1, with a possible D match to TRBD2 (6 bases). Germline-derived CDR1 and CDR2 are ENHRY and SYGVKD. The CDR3 consists of 15 residues. V gave up 5 bases and J gave up 2 bases, with 13 bases separating them. CDR3 nucleotides: TGTGCCATCAGTATGAGTCTAGCGACCTACAATGAGCAGTTCTTC. Protein product: CAISMSLATYNEQFF.

The chain carries TRBV25-1 and TRBJ1-1; 7 nucleotides match TRBD1. The V gene end was trimmed by 6 bases and the J gene end by 1 base; junction bases not matched to a gene: 5. There are 14 residues in the CDR3. Germline V gene lookup returns CDR1 MGHDK and CDR2 SYGVNS. CDR3 region: CASRKGQKNTEAFF. CDR3 DNA: TGTGCCAGCAGGAAGGGACAGAAGAACACTGAAGCTTTCTTT.

This chain connects TRBV29-1 to TRBJ1-4; D not certain. Between the trimmed V and J ends, which lost 1 base and 0 bases, there was a span of 6 bases. The CDR3 runs 14 residues. CDR1 SQVTM and CDR2 ANQGSEA come from the germline V gene. CDR3 sequence reads: CSVEGGATNEKLFF. The CDR3 coding sequence is TGCAGCGTTGAAGGGGGAGCAACTAATGAAAAACTGTTTTTT.

The chain has TRBV20-1 and TRBJ2-1, with 13 bases lining up with TRBD2. This CDR3 is built from 18 residues. CDR1 and CDR2 from the germline V gene are DFQATT and SNEGSKA (reference sequence). After removal of 5 bases from V and 1 base from J, the junction contained 11 bases not matched to a gene. DNA of the CDR3: TGCAGTGCTCGTGATACTAGCGGGGGGGCAAAATCCTACAATGAGCAGTTCTTC. This sequence encodes CSARDTSGGAKSYNEQFF.

The chain carries TRBV6-6 and TRBJ2-3, with 7 bases aligning to TRBD1. Germline-derived CDR1 and CDR2 are MNHNY and SVGAGI (reference sequence). The CDR3 runs to 15 residues. With V trimmed by 6 bases and J by 4 bases, 10 bases remained unmatched. CDR3 protein: CASRPPQGKADTQYF. The CDR3 DNA sequence: TGTGCCAGCAGGCCTCCACAGGGGAAAGCAGATACGCAGTATTTT.

This chain connects TRBV7-7 to TRBJ2-3; 14 bases are a match to TRBD2. V shed 5 bases, J shed 6 bases, and the junction held 7 bases outside the gene matches. CDR3 length equals 16 residues. CDR1 is SSHAT, CDR2 FNYEAQ, per germline (reference sequence). As DNA, the CDR3 is TGTGCCAGCAGCCCGGGGACTAGCGGGGGTCTCGATACGCAGTATTTT. It encodes CASSPGTSGGLDTQYF.

The V gene is TRBV19, the J gene TRBJ2-1, with 7 bases aligning to TRBD1. There are 14 residues in the CDR3. CDR1 LNHDA and CDR2 SQIVND come from the germline V gene (reference sequence). V was pared by 1 base and J by 9 bases, with 6 bases of the junction left unmatched. CDR3 protein: CASSIGQTGSEQFF. The CDR3 bases are TGTGCCAGTAGTATAGGGCAGACAGGGAGTGAGCAGTTCTTC.

The chain is built from TRBV11-1 and TRBJ2-7, with D maybe TRBD1 (5 bases). The V and J ends lost 1 base and 0 bases respectively, with 10 bases between them. Germline loops: CDR1 SGHAT, CDR2 FQDESV (reference sequence). This CDR3 has 15 residues. In DNA form, the CDR3 reads TGTGCCAGCAGCTTAGAACAGGATCCCTCCTACGAGCAGTACTTC. Its protein product is CASSLEQDPSYEQYF.

The V call is TRBV14, the J call TRBJ1-2; D remains ambiguous. The CDR3 extends over 14 amino acids. Trimming left V 2 bases short and J 6 bases short, with 13 bases between. CDR1 SGHDN and CDR2 FVKESK come from the germline V gene. CDR3: CASSQFIGGDGYTF. Written as DNA, the CDR3 is TGTGCCAGCAGCCAATTCATCGGCGGGGATGGCTACACCTTC.

This rearrangement joins TRBV30 to TRBJ1-1, with D uncertain. CDR3 length: 13 residues. From germline, CDR1 is GTSNPN and CDR2 SVGIG (reference sequence). The germline V and J ends were trimmed by 4 bases and 4 bases, with 13 bases remaining between them. The CDR3 DNA is TGTGCCTGGAATGGGTTATGGGGCACTGAAGCTTTCTTT. It encodes CAWNGLWGTEAFF.

This rearrangement joins TRBV7-8 to TRBJ2-5; 14 bases agree with TRBD2. After removal of 4 bases from V and 0 bases from J, the junction contained 7 bases not matched to a gene. Germline loops: CDR1 SGHVS, CDR2 FQNEAQ. CDR3 size: 18 residues. This CDR3 is CASSYGLAGGGYQETQYF. The CDR3 DNA follows: TGTGCCAGCAGCTACGGACTAGCGGGGGGCGGGTACCAAGAGACCCAGTACTTC.

The chain uses TRBV7-3 and TRBJ1-1; D gene uncertain. Looked up from germline, CDR1 is SGHTA and CDR2 is FQGTGA. CDR3 size: 13 residues. Deletions cut 3 bases from V and 1 base from J, with 6 bases between. The CDR3 DNA follows: TGTGCCAGCAGCTTTAAGGAGAACACTGAAGCTTTCTTT. This sequence encodes CASSFKENTEAFF.

The chain is built from TRBV10-3 and TRBJ1-2; no firm D call. This CDR3 contains 12 residues. Germline V gives CDR1 ENHRY, CDR2 SYGVKD. The germline V and J ends were trimmed by 3 bases and 8 bases, with 10 bases remaining between them. CDR3 DNA sequence: TGTGCCATCAGTGAATCCATACTCGGCTACACCTTC. Translated: CAISESILGYTF.